These 16 T cell receptor beta chains were all obtained from the same sample, sequenced in a study of T cells after yellow fever vaccination. TCRdb reprocessed the 5' RACE reads with MiXCR, giving one entry per CDR3 protein. The sample carries 450,000 to 550,000 distinct CDR3 sequences, roughly a fifth recorded once. The specimen was PBMCs, collected 15 days after the yellow fever booster vaccination. These receptors originate from a man aged 30-40 years who received the YFV17D yellow fever vaccine.

This chain uses TRBV29-1 with TRBJ2-3; 7 bases align to TRBD1. CDR1 and CDR2 (germline): SQVTM, ANQGSEA. The CDR3 length is 13 residues. Unmatched junction bases numbered 3, after V lost 4 bases and J lost 2 bases. The CDR3 DNA sequence: TGCAGCGTTGGGGACAGCCTCACAGATACGCAGTATTTT. Translating it yields CSVGDSLTDTQYF.

J is TRBJ1-2 and V is TRBV25-1, with TRBD1 identical over 8 bases. The germline V gene has CDR1 MGHDK and CDR2 SYGVNS. This CDR3 has 12 residues. The V segment lost 4 bases and the J segment 8 bases; nucleotides outside the gene matches: 3. The CDR3 DNA sequence: TGTGCCAGCAGTGCGGGGACAGGCGGCTACACCTTC. It is translated as CASSAGTGGYTF.

This clonotype occurred a few times. This chain connects TRBV11-2 to TRBJ2-1; TRBD2 matches at 13 bases. The germline V gene encodes CDR1 SGHAT and CDR2 FQNNGV. This CDR3 is 19 amino acids long. V lost 3 bases to trimming and J lost 2 bases; unmatched junction nucleotides: 10. The CDR3 coding sequence is TGTGCCAGCAGCTTCAGGACAGGGACTAGCGGGGTGACCTACAATGAGCAGTTCTTC. It encodes CASSFRTGTSGVTYNEQFF.

This clonotype was seen a handful of times. V gene TRBV20-1 combines with J gene TRBJ2-1; no clear D gene. With 0 bases removed from V and 7 bases from J, the gap between germline ends came to 10 bases. The CDR3 length is 13 residues. Germline CDR1 and CDR2: DFQATT and SNEGSKA (reference sequence). This chain's CDR3 is CSARDPSWNEQFF. CDR3 sequence (DNA): TGCAGTGCTAGAGATCCCTCGTGGAATGAGCAGTTCTTC.

The rearrangement joins TRBV4-3 to TRBJ2-1; D gene uncertain. The CDR3 is made up of 13 amino acids. Germline CDR1 and CDR2: LGHNA and YSLEER. The V end lost 5 bases, the J end lost 5 bases, and 10 bases lay between the germline ends. CDR3 amino acids: CASSYGPDNEQFF. The CDR3 DNA sequence: TGCGCCAGCAGCTATGGACCGGACAATGAGCAGTTCTTC.

For this clonotype: A single base separates this from a much larger clone, so it may be a read error. V usage is TRBV3-1 and J usage is TRBJ2-7; 9 nucleotides agree with TRBD2. Germline CDR1 reads LGHDT; CDR2 reads YNNKEL (reference sequence). CDR3 length: 15 amino acids. Germline trimming cut 1 base from V and 2 bases from J; bases unmatched to any gene: 3. CDR3 in amino acids: CASSQGLADTYEQYF. The CDR3 DNA sequence: TGTGCCAGCAGCCAAGGACTAGCGGATACCTACGAGCAGTACTTC.

V usage is TRBV4-1 and J usage is TRBJ1-6, with no clear D. The CDR3 is 14 residues long. The ends were cut back, 0 bases at V and 7 bases at J, with 7 bases in the middle. CDR1 is MGHRA, CDR2 YSYEKL, per germline. CDR3 in amino acids: CASSQDLLNSPLHF. The CDR3 DNA sequence: TGCGCCAGCAGCCAAGATCTGTTGAATTCACCCCTCCACTTT.

The J gene is TRBJ2-7, the V gene TRBV19, with 10 bases aligning to TRBD2. The ends lost 6 bases at V and 4 bases at J; junction bases unmatched: 9. Germline CDR1 LNHDA, CDR2 SQIVND (reference sequence). This CDR3 region has 15 residues. The CDR3 nucleotides read TGTGCCAGTAGCGAAACTAGCGGGGTTTTTTACGAGCAGTACTTC. Its translation: CASSETSGVFYEQYF.

The chain carries TRBV7-9 and TRBJ2-1; TRBD2 aligns across 8 bases. The CDR3 has 17 residues. Germline values: CDR1 SEHNR, CDR2 FQNEAQ (reference sequence). The junction had 6 bases not matched to a gene; V was cut back by 2 bases and J by 0 bases. The CDR3 DNA follows: TGTGCCAGCAGCTTAAACCCGGGACTAGTCTCCTACAATGAGCAGTTCTTC. This codes for CASSLNPGLVSYNEQFF.

V usage is TRBV27 and J usage is TRBJ2-1; TRBD2 is a possible D gene (6 bases). CDR1 and CDR2 from the germline V gene are MNHEY and SMNVEV (reference sequence). This CDR3 has 16 residues. The V and J ends lost 5 bases and 1 base respectively, with 15 bases between them. The CDR3, as DNA: TGTGCCAGCAGTCCTATCAAGGGAGGATCCTACAATGAGCAGTTCTTC. Translating gives CASSPIKGGSYNEQFF.

The chain has TRBV29-1 and TRBJ2-3, with unresolved D. The germline V gene encodes CDR1 SQVTM and CDR2 ANQGSEA. CDR3 size: 15 residues. V lost 1 base and J 5 bases, leaving 16 bases between the germline ends. CDR3 loop: CSVEGQLMAGDTQYF. DNA of the CDR3: TGCAGCGTTGAAGGCCAGCTCATGGCTGGAGATACGCAGTATTTT.

This clonotype was counted a few times. The rearrangement links TRBV7-2 to TRBJ1-5; weak D call: TRBD1 (5 bases). Deletions cut 1 base from V and 3 bases from J, with 10 bases between. CDR1 SGHTA and CDR2 FQGNSA come from the germline V gene. There are 15 residues in the CDR3. The CDR3 DNA follows: TGTGCCAGCAGCTTAGGCAGGGTATCCAATCAGCCCCAGCATTTT. It yields the protein CASSLGRVSNQPQHF. Full variable domain (outside the CDR3, taken from reference TRBV7-2 and TRBJ1-5): GAGVSQSPSNKVTEKGKDVELRCDPISGHTALYWYRQSLGQGLEFLIYFQGNSAPDKSGLPSDRFSAERTGGSVSTLTIQRTQQEDSAVYLCASSLGRVSNQPQHFGDGTRLSIL.

The chain recombines TRBV5-1 with TRBJ2-3; 13 bases are a match to TRBD2. Germline V gene sequence: CDR1 SGHRS, CDR2 YFSETQ. The CDR3 is 17 residues long. Losses at the gene ends were 0 bases for V and 4 bases for J; bases not matched to a gene: 5. CDR3 sequence reads: CASSLGTSGSLSDTQYF. The CDR3 nucleotides read TGCGCCAGCAGCTTGGGGACTAGCGGGAGTCTCTCAGATACGCAGTATTTT.

V usage is TRBV14 and J usage is TRBJ2-1; tentative D call: TRBD1 (5 bases). V was clipped by 1 base and J by 0 bases, with 16 bases between them. The CDR3 totals 18 residues. CDR1 and CDR2 from the germline V gene are SGHDN and FVKESK. The CDR3 coding sequence is TGTGCCAGCAGCCAAGGAAGTTATGGGCAGGGCTCCTACAATGAGCAGTTCTTC. This translates into CASSQGSYGQGSYNEQFF.

V and J are TRBV19 and TRBJ2-3, with 9 bases identical to TRBD1. CDR1 LNHDA and CDR2 SQIVND come from the germline V gene (reference sequence). The CDR3 covers 13 residues. The V and J ends lost 10 bases and 2 bases, in that order; junction bases with no gene match: 4. DNA of the CDR3: TGTGCCACCCGGGACAGGGCCACAGATACGCAGTATTTT. Translation gives CATRDRATDTQYF.

V is TRBV9 and J is TRBJ2-3; D perhaps matches TRBD2 (6 bases). The V end lost 4 bases, the J end lost 3 bases, and 15 bases lay between the germline ends. This CDR3 is 15 amino acids long. Looked up from germline, CDR1 is SGDLS and CDR2 is YYNGEE. CDR3 DNA sequence: TGTGCCAGCAGCCCGCACGGCGGGATTACAGATACGCAGTATTTT. Its translation: CASSPHGGITDTQYF.